This paragraph covers one T cell receptor (beta chain) sequence. Its antigen is unknown. In germline, CDR1 is LNHDA, CDR2 SQIVND (reference sequence). The CDR3 is made up of 18 amino acids. Trimming stripped 0 bases from V and 2 bases from J, with 20 bases between. Primers included in the PCR were 60 Vbeta and 13 Jbeta primers. Method: immunoSEQ multiplex PCR; TCRdb's copy keeps in-frame clones and lacks some. The repertoire includes about 160,000 clones, approximately 84% of them detected once, and 6.5% to 8.5% sits in the top ten. This specimen comes from a study of cytomegalovirus exposure and HLA in healthy donors. Regarding the study as a whole: When analyzed later, the rates of TCR association showed variation by HLA locus, with DRB1 the most and HLA-C the fewest.

Sequencing used PBMCs. The V gene is TRBV19, the J gene TRBJ2-7, with a tentative D call TRBD2 (5 bases). The TCR comes from a woman aged 40-49 years in good health and CMV-seropositive. The CDR3 reads CASSIEPLGEVSPYEQYF. The CDR3, as DNA: TGTGCCAGTAGTATAGAACCACTGGGAGAAGTGTCTCCCTACGAGCAGTACTTC.